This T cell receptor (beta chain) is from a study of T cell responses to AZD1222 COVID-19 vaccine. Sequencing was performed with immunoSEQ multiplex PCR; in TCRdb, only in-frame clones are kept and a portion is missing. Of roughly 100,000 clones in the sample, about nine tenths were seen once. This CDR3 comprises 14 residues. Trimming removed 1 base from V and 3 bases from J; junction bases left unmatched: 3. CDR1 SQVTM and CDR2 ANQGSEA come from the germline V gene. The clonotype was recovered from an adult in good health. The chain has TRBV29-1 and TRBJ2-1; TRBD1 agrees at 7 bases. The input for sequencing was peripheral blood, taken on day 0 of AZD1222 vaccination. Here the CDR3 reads CSVEGTGRYNEQFF. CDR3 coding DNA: TGCAGCGTTGAAGGGACAGGACGCTACAATGAGCAGTTCTTC.